The sequence of this T cell receptor beta chain was determined in a study of identifying expanded T cells in peripheral blood. General study results and limits: Clone count variance between roughly 2-week samples rose with total template count. Technical replicates showed roughly 1.2 changed clones; about 2 weeks 15 to 20; four weeks 19.

Clones were sequenced by immunoSEQ multiplex PCR, and TCRdb holds only the in-frame ones, with some missing. The data show 80,000 to 90,000 clones, with around nine tenths seen just once and approximately 2.6% held by the top ten. Germline CDR1 is MGHRA and CDR2 is YSYEKL. The V end lost 0 bases, the J end lost 3 bases, and 14 bases lay between the germline ends. This CDR3 contains 16 residues. Remarks on this clone: The antigen remains undetermined.

No infections or other immune events were documented during collection. The sequenced sample consisted of blood. This TCR was sampled from a person aged 18-70 years in good health. V and J are TRBV4-1 and TRBJ2-5, with D hard to call. CDR3: CASSQDSSMAKETQYF. The CDR3, as DNA: TGCGCCAGCAGCCAAGATTCTAGTATGGCCAAAGAGACCCAGTACTTC.